This TCR beta chain came from a study of cytomegalovirus exposure and HLA in healthy donors. Overall study: Around 80 million unique TCR sequences came from HLA-typed donors in an early release.

The CDR3 covers 16 residues. J gave up 7 bases and V 5 bases, and 14 bases lay outside the gene matches. Germline CDR1 SGHTA, CDR2 FQGNSA. About this clone itself: Antigen specificity is unknown.

General study findings and limits: Overall, some 160 TCR beta chains were annotated as cytomegalovirus-associated. More clonal expansion characterized HLA-associated TCR beta chains than equally common others in a later analysis. Within a later analysis, the majority of CMV-associated TCR beta chains appeared HLA-restricted.

PCR involved 60 Vbeta and 13 Jbeta primers. Libraries were prepared by immunoSEQ multiplex PCR; TCRdb keeps only in-frame clonotypes and omits some of them. The listing records 150,000 to 200,000 clones. This chain joins TRBV7-2 and TRBJ2-7; 10 bases are shared with TRBD2. The sequence came from a woman aged 18-35 years in good health and CMV-seropositive. Sequencing input: PBMCs. CDR3 sequence: CASSEQRGGLYGEQYF. CDR3 in DNA: TGTGCCAGCAGCGAACAGCGGGGGGGCTTGTATGGTGAGCAGTACTTC. Full variable domain (rest looked up from reference TRBV7-2 and TRBJ2-7): GAGVSQSPSNKVTEKGKDVELRCDPISGHTALYWYRQSLGQGLEFLIYFQGNSAPDKSGLPSDRFSAERTGGSVSTLTIQRTQQEDSAVYLCASSEQRGGLYGEQYFGPGTRLTVT.